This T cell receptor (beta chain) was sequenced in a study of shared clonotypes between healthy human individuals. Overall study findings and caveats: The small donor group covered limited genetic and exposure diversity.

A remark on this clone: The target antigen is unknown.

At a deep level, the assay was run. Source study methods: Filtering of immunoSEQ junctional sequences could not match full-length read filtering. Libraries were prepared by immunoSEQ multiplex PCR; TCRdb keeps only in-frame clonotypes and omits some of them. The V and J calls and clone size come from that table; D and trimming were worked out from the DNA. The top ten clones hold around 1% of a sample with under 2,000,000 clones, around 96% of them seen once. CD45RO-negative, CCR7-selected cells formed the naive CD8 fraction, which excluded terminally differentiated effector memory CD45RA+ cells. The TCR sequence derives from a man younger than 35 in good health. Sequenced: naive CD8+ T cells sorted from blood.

For the CDR3, the DNA is TGTGCCAGCAGCTTATGGGGGGGCGAGCAGTTCTTC. It codes for CASSLWGGEQFF. The J gene is TRBJ2-1, the V gene TRBV11-3; a weak D match, TRBD2 (7 bases). CDR1 and CDR2 (germline): SGHNT, YENEEA. The CDR3 contains 12 residues. The V end was cut by 2 bases, the J end by 10 bases, with 9 bases between.